These 17 T cell receptor beta chains were all obtained from the same sample, sequenced in a study of T-cell reconstitution after alpha-beta-depleted transplantation in children. Study observations and caveats: T-cell numbers and diversity, one year after transplant, stemmed largely from T cells that were newly produced.

No cognate antigen is known for these TCRs. Unique molecular identifiers featured in how the TCRbeta library was prepared. TCRdb fed the PCR reads into MiXCR, producing one record per CDR3 protein. The data contain about 300,000 distinct CDR3 sequences, roughly 7.8% of them seen just once; the ten biggest clones take up about 9.3%. The specimen was peripheral blood, collected 360 days after TCRalphabeta/CD19-depleted stem cell transplant. These receptors were collected from a female patient aged 2 to 10 who had a stem cell transplant for Fanconi anemia, so the T cells may come from the graft donor.

This clonotype has more than one count but fewer than ten. V is TRBV6-5 and J is TRBJ2-3; 10 nucleotides align to TRBD1. There are 16 residues in the CDR3. Trimming removed 4 bases from V and 1 base from J; junction bases left unmatched: 5. The germline gives CDR1 MNHEY, CDR2 SVGAGI. The CDR3 DNA reads as TGTGCCAGCAGTTTGGGACAGGGGTTGGGCACAGATACGCAGTATTTT. As protein: CASSLGQGLGTDTQYF.

In its sample, this clonotype was seen a few times. The CDR3, as DNA: TGTGCCAGCAGCTTGGTTGTAGTTGGACTATCCAACACTGAAGCTTTCTTT. Residues: CASSLVVVGLSNTEAFF. The V gene is TRBV5-5, the J gene TRBJ1-1; D gene uncertain. Looked up from germline, CDR1 is SGHKS and CDR2 is YYEKEE (reference sequence). The CDR3 has 17 amino acids. The V and J ends lost 0 bases and 2 bases respectively, with 17 bases between them.

Written as DNA, the CDR3 is TGTGCCAGCAGATCCGGGACAGGCGGGGCCGAGCAGTACTTC. It encodes CASRSGTGGAEQYF. The chain links TRBV28 to TRBJ2-7; 8 bases line up with TRBD1. CDR3 size: 14 residues. Losses at the gene ends were 6 bases for V and 6 bases for J; bases not matched to a gene: 10. The germline V gene has CDR1 MDHEN and CDR2 SYDVKM.

The gene calls are TRBV5-4 and TRBJ2-1, with 9 bases identical to TRBD2. This CDR3 comprises 15 residues. The germline V gene has CDR1 SGHNT and CDR2 YYREEE (reference sequence). The V gene end was trimmed by 1 base and the J gene end by 8 bases; junction bases not matched to a gene: 7. CDR3 DNA: TGTGCCAGCAGCTTGAGGCTAGCGGGAATGGATGAGCAGTTCTTC. Its translation is CASSLRLAGMDEQFF.

This clonotype was seen ten or more times. The chain is built from TRBV12-3 or TRBV12-4 and TRBJ1-4; weak D call: TRBD1 (5 bases). Trimming shortened V by 6 bases and J by 8 bases, and 22 bases separated the two germline ends. The CDR3 length is 16 residues. The CDR3 loop reads CASSILATGHKEKLFF. The CDR3 DNA reads TGTGCCAGCAGCATTTTAGCGACCGGACATAAAGAAAAACTGTTTTTT.

This clonotype was recorded many times. Germline is not matched at one junction end, which may reflect a read error. The J gene is TRBJ1-6, the V gene TRBV12-3 or TRBV12-4; weak D call: TRBD1 (5 bases). The length of the CDR3 is 14 residues. DNA of the CDR3: TGTGCCAGCAGCTTAGCCAGGGTTGGTTCACCCCTCCACTTT. Amino acid sequence: CASSLARVGSPLHF.

The table lists this clonotype with many counts. The V call is TRBV10-3, the J call TRBJ1-1; tentatively, D is TRBD1 (5 bases). The germline CDR1 and CDR2 sequences are ENHRY and SYGVKD. V lost 2 bases and J lost 6, with 13 bases in between. The CDR3 is 14 residues long. CDR3 loop: CAISEHHTRAEAFF. CDR3 coding DNA: TGTGCCATCAGTGAGCATCATACCAGGGCTGAAGCTTTCTTT.

This clonotype appeared many times. The rearrangement uses TRBV7-9 and TRBJ2-7, with 10 bases identical to TRBD1. The CDR3 has 14 amino acids. V lost 11 bases and J lost 4; bases outside the gene matches: 11. Germline V CDR1 and CDR2: SEHNR, FQNEAQ (reference sequence). CDR3 nucleotide sequence: TGTGCCGGGCCGACAGGGGGCGTTAGTTACGAGCAGTACTTC. The encoded protein is CAGPTGGVSYEQYF. Together with reference TRBV7-9 and TRBJ2-7, the CDR3 gives the full variable domain: DTGVSQNPRHKITKRGQNVTFRCDPISEHNRLYWYRQTLGQGPEFLTYFQNEAQLEKSRLLSDRFSAERPKGSFSTLEIQRTEQGDSAMYLCAGPTGGVSYEQYFGPGTRLTVT.

This clonotype was picked up many times. The chain recombines TRBV5-1 with TRBJ2-3, with 13 bases that match TRBD2. With 4 bases clipped from V and 2 bases from J, the junction kept 4 bases outside the gene matches. CDR1 and CDR2 from the germline V gene are SGHRS and YFSETQ. This CDR3 has 16 residues. The CDR3 DNA sequence: TGCGCCAGCAGCGACGGGACTAGCGGGATCACAGATACGCAGTATTTT. Translating gives CASSDGTSGITDTQYF. Together with reference TRBV5-1 and TRBJ2-3, the CDR3 gives the full variable domain: KAGVTQTPRYLIKTRGQQVTLSCSPISGHRSVSWYQQTPGQGLQFLFEYFSETQRNKGNFPGRFSGRQFSNSRSEMNVSTLELGDSALYLCASSDGTSGITDTQYFGPGTRLTVL.

The J gene is TRBJ2-5, the V gene TRBV7-2; 10 nucleotides match TRBD2. With V trimmed by 5 bases and J by 5 bases, 8 bases remained unmatched. This CDR3 spans 15 amino acids. Germline loops: CDR1 SGHTA, CDR2 FQGNSA. CDR3 DNA: TGTGCCAGCAGCCCCCAGCGGGGGGGCGGGGAGACCCAGTACTTC. It yields the protein CASSPQRGGGETQYF.

This clonotype was picked up many times. The chain has TRBV20-1 and TRBJ2-3, with TRBD1 matching over 10 bases. V lost 1 base, J lost 3 bases, and 4 bases stayed unmatched. This CDR3 is built from 15 residues. Germline assignment: CDR1 DFQATT and CDR2 SNEGSKA (reference sequence). CDR3 protein: CSARVQGQGTDTQYF. CDR3 coding DNA: TGCAGTGCTAGAGTTCAGGGACAGGGGACAGATACGCAGTATTTT.

This clonotype was observed a handful of times. The genes are TRBV11-2 and TRBJ2-7, with D unclear. This CDR3 comprises 13 residues. Trimming took 3 bases from V and 5 from J, leaving 11 bases between them. Germline V CDR1 and CDR2: SGHAT, FQNNGV. CDR3: CASSLGFRDEQYF. In DNA form, the CDR3 reads TGTGCCAGCAGCTTGGGCTTTCGCGACGAGCAGTACTTC.

The V call is TRBV3-1, the J call TRBJ2-5; 8 bases are shared with TRBD2. From germline, CDR1 is LGHDT and CDR2 YNNKEL (reference sequence). The CDR3 length is 19 residues. V trimming: 3 bases; J trimming: 3 bases; junction bases outside the gene matches: 18. The CDR3 DNA is TGTGCCAGCAGCCATTTTGCTACGGGGGGGCCGGAAAGTAAAGAGACCCAGTACTTC. Encoded protein: CASSHFATGGPESKETQYF.

This clonotype has a count of ten or more. The CDR3 region has the DNA TGCAGTGCTAGAGAGGGGGGGAACACCGGGGAGCTGTTTTTT. It translates to CSAREGGNTGELFF. The J gene is TRBJ2-2, the V gene TRBV20-1; weak D call: TRBD2 (6 bases). This CDR3 spans 14 amino acids. The ends were cut back, 0 bases at V and 1 base at J, with 6 bases in the middle. CDR1 is DFQATT and CDR2 is SNEGSKA in the germline V gene (reference sequence).

This clonotype has ten or more counts. The genes are TRBV7-2 and TRBJ2-7, with D perhaps TRBD1 or TRBD2 (6 bases each). Germline V lookup: CDR1 SGHTA, CDR2 FQGNSA. V lost 5 bases and J lost 3, with 20 bases in between. The CDR3 contains 16 residues. The CDR3 spells CASSPTLTGAYYEQYF. The CDR3 nucleotides are TGTGCCAGCAGCCCGACCCTAACGGGGGCATACTACGAGCAGTACTTC.

This clonotype showed up just a few times. CDR3 coding DNA: TGTGCCAGCAGCCCCGGGCTTAGCGGGAGCGGGTACGAGCAGTACTTC. It specifies CASSPGLSGSGYEQYF. This chain uses TRBV5-6 with TRBJ2-7; 9 bases map to TRBD2. The ends lost 4 bases at V and 4 bases at J; junction bases unmatched: 12. CDR3 size: 16 residues. Looked up from germline, CDR1 is SGHDT and CDR2 is YYEEEE.

This clonotype was seen only a few times. The chain combines TRBV5-1 with TRBJ2-2; TRBD2 matches at 11 bases. With 6 bases clipped from V and 4 bases from J, the junction kept 8 bases outside the gene matches. The CDR3 is made up of 16 amino acids. Germline V lookup: CDR1 SGHRS, CDR2 YFSETQ. CDR3 DNA: TGCGCCAGCAACCTAGCGGGGGGCCCCCCCACCGGGGAGCTGTTTTTT. Protein product: CASNLAGGPPTGELFF.